The 20 T cell receptor beta chains reported below all come from one sample, sequenced in a study of human T cells and chemical hapten exposure. Unfractionated whole blood was the source of the extracted total RNA. TCRdb fed the 5' RACE reads into MiXCR, producing one record per CDR3 protein. The table lists around 140,000 distinct CDR3 sequences, roughly 4% of them singletons. All receptors come from a female donor in good health.

This clonotype has a count of ten or more. The gene calls are TRBV20-1 and TRBJ2-7, with a tentative D call TRBD2 (6 bases). The length of the CDR3 is 12 residues. Per the germline V gene, CDR1 is DFQATT and CDR2 is SNEGSKA (reference sequence). Trimming pared 0 bases from V and 13 bases from J, leaving 16 bases between. CDR3 sequence (DNA): TGCAGTGCTAGAGATCAGGTGGCGGGGTACTACTTC. This translates into CSARDQVAGYYF.

This clonotype came up many times. This chain connects TRBV12-3 or TRBV12-4 to TRBJ2-4, with TRBD1 matching over 9 bases. The CDR3 is 15 residues long. V lost 4 bases, J lost 8 bases, and 9 bases stayed unmatched. The DNA of the CDR3 is TGTGCCAGCAGTTATCCCGGGACAGGGAAATACATTCAGTACTTC. Encoded protein: CASSYPGTGKYIQYF.

In its sample, this clonotype was seen a few times. A read error is possible here, since a much larger clone lies one base away. The rearrangement joins TRBV6-6 to TRBJ2-1, with D maybe TRBD1 (6 bases). CDR3 length: 13 residues. Germline CDR1 is MNHNY and CDR2 is SVGAGI (reference sequence). CDR3 in amino acids: CASSYTRDKEQFF. DNA of the CDR3: TGTGCCAGCAGTTATACCAGGGACAAGGAGCAGTTCTTC.

This chain links TRBV25-1 with TRBJ1-5; tentative D call: TRBD1 (5 bases). V shed 8 bases and J shed 3 bases, with 14 bases lying between them. CDR3 length equals 14 residues. The germline V gene has CDR1 MGHDK and CDR2 SYGVNS. CDR3 region: CASSYGAINQPQHF. CDR3 DNA: TGTGCCAGCTCCTACGGGGCTATCAATCAGCCCCAGCATTTT.

This clonotype was seen repeatedly, ten times or more. CDR3: CASSPGGTRNYEQYF. CDR3 nucleotides: TGTGCCAGCAGTCCCGGGGGCACGCGGAACTACGAGCAGTACTTC. The J gene is TRBJ2-7, the V gene TRBV28; perhaps D is TRBD1 or TRBD2 (6 bases each). This CDR3 spans 15 amino acids. Germline V gene lookup returns CDR1 MDHEN and CDR2 SYDVKM. V dropped 5 bases and J dropped 3 bases, with 17 bases sitting between them.

This clonotype was detected ten times or more. The chain recombines TRBV29-1 with TRBJ1-4; 10 bases are shared with TRBD1. Germline CDR1 reads SQVTM; CDR2 reads ANQGSEA. This CDR3 has 16 amino acids. Germline trimming cut 0 bases from V and 10 bases from J; bases unmatched to any gene: 11. The CDR3 DNA is TGCAGCGTTGAAGAACCCCATATCGGGACAGGGGTAAAACTGTTTTTT. This encodes CSVEEPHIGTGVKLFF. Full variable domain (outside the CDR3, taken from reference TRBV29-1 and TRBJ1-4): SAVISQKPSRDICQRGTSLTIQCQVDSQVTMMFWYRQQPGQSLTLIATANQGSEATYESGFVIDKFPISRPNLTFSTLTVSNMSPEDSSIYLCSVEEPHIGTGVKLFFGSGTQLSVL.

This clonotype has ten or more counts. The chain employs TRBV29-1 and TRBJ1-5; D call uncertain. The germline CDR1 and CDR2 sequences are SQVTM and ANQGSEA. The V end lost 3 bases, the J end lost 6 bases, and 9 bases lay between the germline ends. CDR3 length equals 12 residues. As DNA, the CDR3 is TGCAGCGTTGAGGGGTACGGTCAGCCCCAGCATTTT. Residues: CSVEGYGQPQHF.

This chain uses TRBV6-5 with TRBJ1-1, with no clear D. The CDR3 sequence is 12 residues long. Trimming removed 6 bases at V and 7 bases at J, with 12 bases between. Germline V lookup: CDR1 MNHEY, CDR2 SVGAGI. The CDR3 DNA reads as TGTGCCAGCAGACGTTACGGCGGTGAAGCTTTCTTT. Its protein is CASRRYGGEAFF.

In this sample, this clonotype turned up many times. The chain employs TRBV20-1 and TRBJ2-1; TRBD1 matches at 7 bases. CDR3 size: 16 residues. After removal of 1 base from V and 2 bases from J, the junction contained 8 bases not matched to a gene. The germline CDR1 and CDR2 sequences are DFQATT and SNEGSKA (reference sequence). CDR3 in amino acids: CSARVYRGSPYNEQFF. In DNA form, the CDR3 reads TGCAGTGCTAGAGTGTACAGGGGCTCCCCCTACAATGAGCAGTTCTTC.

Note on this clonotype: This may come from a read error, since a much larger clone is one base off. J is TRBJ1-5 and V is TRBV6-1, with TRBD1 as a possible D gene (6 bases). This CDR3 has 18 residues. V was trimmed by 4 bases and J by 0 bases, leaving 19 bases between them. CDR1 is MNHNS, CDR2 SASEGT, per germline. The CDR3 is CASSAYLQGRGSNQPQHF. The DNA for the CDR3 is TGTGCCAGCAGTGCCTATTTACAGGGTCGGGGTAGCAATCAGCCCCAGCATTTT.

In its sample, this clonotype was seen many times. The rearrangement uses TRBV12-3 or TRBV12-4 and TRBJ1-1; TRBD1 aligns across 7 bases. V lost 4 bases to trimming and J lost 11 bases; unmatched junction nucleotides: 7. The CDR3 is made up of 12 amino acids. CDR3: CASSWAGGWAFF. The CDR3 coding sequence is TGTGCCAGCAGTTGGGCAGGGGGGTGGGCTTTCTTT.

Many counts were recorded for this clonotype. The chain uses TRBV4-3 and TRBJ2-1; no definite D call. Germline V gives CDR1 LGHNA, CDR2 YSLEER. This CDR3 region has 14 residues. V lost 2 bases and J 5 bases, leaving 10 bases between the germline ends. CDR3 protein: CASSQFRSNNEQFF. The CDR3 nucleotides are TGCGCCAGCAGCCAATTTAGGTCGAACAATGAGCAGTTCTTC.

This clonotype was detected ten times or more. The V and J genes are TRBV20-1 and TRBJ1-1; D is perhaps TRBD1 (5 bases). V was shortened by 0 bases and J by 3 bases, with 11 bases between the two germline ends. This CDR3 region has 14 residues. From germline, CDR1 is DFQATT and CDR2 SNEGSKA (reference sequence). CDR3 residues: CSARDGAGYTEAFF. Here the CDR3 DNA reads TGCAGTGCTAGAGATGGGGCAGGTTACACTGAAGCTTTCTTT.

This clonotype has at least ten counts. The rearrangement links TRBV29-1 to TRBJ2-1; 12 nucleotides agree with TRBD2. V trimming: 4 bases; J trimming: 8 bases; junction bases outside the gene matches: 6. Germline CDR1 reads SQVTM; CDR2 reads ANQGSEA. The CDR3 extends over 14 amino acids. The CDR3 region is CSVGLAGERDEQFF. The CDR3 DNA is TGCAGCGTTGGACTAGCGGGGGAGAGGGATGAGCAGTTCTTC.

Many counts were recorded for this clonotype. An end of the junction does not agree with germline; a read error may underlie this. The gene calls are TRBV5-5 and TRBJ1-3, with D maybe TRBD1 (5 bases). The germline V gene has CDR1 SGHKS and CDR2 YYEKEE (reference sequence). The CDR3 is 14 amino acids. The CDR3 DNA is TGTGCCAGCAGTTTGGGGGGGACTGGAAACACCATATATTTT. Translated: CASSLGGTGNTIYF.

This clonotype was seen repeatedly, ten times or more. V gene TRBV9 combines with J gene TRBJ1-5; the D gene is possibly TRBD1 (5 bases). The ends were cut back, 2 bases at V and 9 bases at J, with 15 bases in the middle. The V gene's germline CDR1 is SGDLS and CDR2 YYNGEE. The CDR3 consists of 14 residues. The CDR3 nucleotides read TGTGCCAGCAGCGTGGACACGTGGGAAGGGCCCCAGCATTTT. This encodes CASSVDTWEGPQHF.

This clonotype was found many times. V gene TRBV5-1 combines with J gene TRBJ1-2; tentative D call: TRBD1 (6 bases). V was clipped by 4 bases and J by 5 bases, with 15 bases between them. The length of the CDR3 is 14 residues. Germline V lookup: CDR1 SGHRS, CDR2 YFSETQ. In DNA, the CDR3 is TGCGCCAGCAGCACGTCAGGGGAACCTTATGGCTACACCTTC. This codes for CASSTSGEPYGYTF. Full variable domain (remainder filled in from reference TRBV5-1 and TRBJ1-2): KAGVTQTPRYLIKTRGQQVTLSCSPISGHRSVSWYQQTPGQGLQFLFEYFSETQRNKGNFPGRFSGRQFSNSRSEMNVSTLELGDSALYLCASSTSGEPYGYTFGSGTRLTVV.

This clonotype was recorded many times. V is TRBV6-2 or TRBV6-3 and J is TRBJ1-1, with 8 bases fitting TRBD1. The CDR3 is made up of 15 amino acids. V lost 6 bases and J lost 0; bases outside the gene matches: 6. Germline CDR1 MNHEY, CDR2 SVGEGT. DNA of the CDR3: TGTGCCAGCAGGCGGGACAGGATCATGAACACTGAAGCTTTCTTT. Its protein product is CASRRDRIMNTEAFF.

This clonotype was counted at least ten times. V is TRBV5-1 and J is TRBJ1-1, with TRBD1 matching over 7 bases. Per germline, CDR1 SGHRS and CDR2 YFSETQ. The V and J ends lost 1 base and 6 bases, in that order; junction bases with no gene match: 6. The CDR3 covers 14 residues. The CDR3 region is CASSLPGGGAEAFF. As DNA, the CDR3 is TGCGCCAGCAGCTTGCCAGGGGGAGGTGCTGAAGCTTTCTTT.

Ten or more counts support this clonotype. The CDR3 DNA reads TGCAGCGGGATCCGACAGCGCTCCTACAATGAGCAGTTCTTC. Encoded protein: CSGIRQRSYNEQFF. This chain links TRBV29-1 with TRBJ2-1; a weak D match, TRBD1 (5 bases). The CDR3 has 14 residues. Germline CDR1 is SQVTM and CDR2 is ANQGSEA. V gave up 7 bases and J gave up 0 bases, with 13 bases separating them.